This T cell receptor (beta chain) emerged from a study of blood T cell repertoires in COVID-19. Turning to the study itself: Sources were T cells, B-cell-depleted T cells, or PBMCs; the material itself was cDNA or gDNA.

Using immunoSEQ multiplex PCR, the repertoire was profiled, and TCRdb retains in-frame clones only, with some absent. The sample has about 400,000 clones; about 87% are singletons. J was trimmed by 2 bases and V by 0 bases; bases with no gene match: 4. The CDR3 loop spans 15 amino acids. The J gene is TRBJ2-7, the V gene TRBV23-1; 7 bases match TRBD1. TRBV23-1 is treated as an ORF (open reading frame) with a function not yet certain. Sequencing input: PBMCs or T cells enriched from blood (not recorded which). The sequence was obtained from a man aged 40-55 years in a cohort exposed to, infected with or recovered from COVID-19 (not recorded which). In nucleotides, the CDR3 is TGCGCCAGCAGTCAATCCCGGGACAGACCCTACGAGCAGTACTTC. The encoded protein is CASSQSRDRPYEQYF.